The clone carrying this TCR beta chain was counted between two and nine times. The data were taken from a study of blood T cells in healthy people across ages. Through a sample-barcoded 5' primer and a J-beta primer mix, a second PCR was run for roughly 6 to 11 cycles. A single record per CDR3 protein comes from TCRdb applying MiXCR to the 5' RACE reads. The repertoire includes around 500,000 distinct CDR3 sequences, around 27% of them detected once, and 3.6% sits in the top ten. Germline CDR1 reads SGHRS; CDR2 reads YFSETQ. With 5 bases removed from V and 2 bases from J, the gap between germline ends came to 7 bases. The CDR3 has 12 residues. Approximately 10 milliliters was the volume of peripheral blood drawn from each donor. These same records also appear under a second study, on T cells of mothers and their children. That work contributes: Both sample barcodes and 2-4 random nucleotides came from the M1S primer of the second PCR. None of the identified T cell clones proved to be persistent microchimeric clones.

Material: blood. The chain has TRBV5-1 and TRBJ1-1; D is unresolved. This sequence was found in a boy aged 2 to 10 in good health. CDR3 residues: CASRSDNTEAFF. The CDR3, as DNA: TGCGCCAGCAGGTCCGATAACACTGAAGCTTTCTTT.